This T cell receptor (beta chain) derives from a study of T cell responses to AZD1222 COVID-19 vaccine. This CDR3 spans 14 amino acids. Germline CDR1 and CDR2: LNHDA and SQIVND (reference sequence). V lost 2 bases and J 9 bases, leaving 14 bases between the germline ends. About this clone itself: Antigen: not known.

Broader study findings: Epitopes outside B.1.351 and B.1.1.7 mutated regions reportedly drew nearly half of spike TCRs. Clonal diversity may have been underestimated, and the donors were mostly white British, with more females than males.

TCRdb keeps only in-frame clones here, not all; method: immunoSEQ multiplex PCR. Among roughly 120,000 clones listed, 85% to 95% were seen once. Second doses at about 4 or about 12 weeks were pooled. This TCR was recovered from an adult who received the AZD1222 COVID-19 vaccine. This chain connects TRBV19 to TRBJ2-1; the D gene is possibly TRBD1 (5 bases). Sequencing was performed on peripheral blood, taken 28 days after the second AZD1222 dose. CDR3 in amino acids: CASSIKGPWGEQFF. CDR3 DNA: TGTGCCAGTAGTATAAAGGGGCCCTGGGGTGAGCAGTTCTTC.